This T cell receptor beta chain comes out of a study of response to subunit inactivated influenza vaccine. CDR1 is SNHLY, CDR2 FYNNEI, per germline. The CDR3 runs to 14 residues. Trimming cost V 6 bases and J 4 bases, with 15 bases left between them. Via MiXCR, TCRdb re-called the RT-PCR reads, giving one row per CDR3 protein. The sample holds about 570,000 distinct CDR3 sequences; about 11% are singletons and the top ten take approximately 11%. The same sample was also used in a study of T cells expressing NK-cell markers. That work contributes: TCR beta cDNA was made by 5'RACE template switching with UMIs. The TCR beta repertoires originated in sorted CD3+CD56+NKG2C+, CD3+CD56+NKG2C- and CD3+CD56-NKG2C+ T cells. In roughly six donors, dominant CD3+CD56+NKG2C+ clonotypes ranked among the top 10 CD8+ clonotypes.

The sequence derives from a man aged 50-60 years who received an inactivated influenza vaccine. This chain links TRBV2 with TRBJ1-1, with a tentative D call TRBD1 (6 bases). The sequencing used PBMCs from blood, collected on the day of vaccination. CDR3 nucleotide sequence: TGTGCCAGCAGCGCAAAAAGGGGGGTCACTGAAGCTTTCTTT. It translates to CASSAKRGVTEAFF.